These 2 T cell receptor beta chains share one sample of origin, sequenced in a study of identical twins. TCRdb re-called the 5' RACE reads through MiXCR, storing one row per CDR3 protein. This table has roughly 280,000 distinct CDR3 sequences, more than 8% appearing once. The same specimen was also included in a second study, on yellow fever vaccine responses in identical twins.

Sequencing was carried out using CD8+ T cells sorted from blood. These receptors all come from a woman under 30 in good health.

This clonotype has only a few counts. The chain has TRBV6-5 and TRBJ2-3; 7 bases align to TRBD1. Germline CDR1 MNHEY, CDR2 SVGAGI. This CDR3 contains 14 residues. V shed 2 bases and J 1 base; nucleotides not matched to a gene: 0. The CDR3 coding sequence is TGTGCCAGCAGTTACCAGGGGGGCACAGATACGCAGTATTTT. It codes for CASSYQGGTDTQYF.

J is TRBJ2-2 and V is TRBV6-2 or TRBV6-3; D uncertain. The CDR3 totals 14 residues. CDR1 and CDR2 (germline): MNHEY, SVGEGT. Trimming cost V 2 bases and J 6 bases, with 10 bases left between them. CDR3 DNA sequence: TGTGCCAGCAGTTACCTTCAGAGGCCCGGGGAGCTGTTTTTT. This translates into CASSYLQRPGELFF.